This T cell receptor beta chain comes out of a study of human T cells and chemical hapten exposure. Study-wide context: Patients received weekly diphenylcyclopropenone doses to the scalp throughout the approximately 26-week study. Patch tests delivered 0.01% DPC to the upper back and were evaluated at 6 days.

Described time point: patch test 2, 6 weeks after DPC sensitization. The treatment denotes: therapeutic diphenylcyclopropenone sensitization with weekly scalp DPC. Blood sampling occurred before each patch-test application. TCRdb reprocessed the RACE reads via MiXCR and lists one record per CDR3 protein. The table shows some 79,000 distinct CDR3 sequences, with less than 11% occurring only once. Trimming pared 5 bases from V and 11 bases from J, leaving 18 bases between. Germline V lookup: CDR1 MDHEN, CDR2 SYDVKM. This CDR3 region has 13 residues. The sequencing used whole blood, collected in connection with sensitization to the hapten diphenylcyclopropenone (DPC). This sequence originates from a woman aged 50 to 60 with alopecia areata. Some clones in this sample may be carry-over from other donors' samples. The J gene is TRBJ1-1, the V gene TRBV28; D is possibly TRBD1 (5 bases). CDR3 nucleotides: TGTGCCAGCAGTGGCGGGGGACGTGTAAAGGCTTTCTTT. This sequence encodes CASSGGGRVKAFF.